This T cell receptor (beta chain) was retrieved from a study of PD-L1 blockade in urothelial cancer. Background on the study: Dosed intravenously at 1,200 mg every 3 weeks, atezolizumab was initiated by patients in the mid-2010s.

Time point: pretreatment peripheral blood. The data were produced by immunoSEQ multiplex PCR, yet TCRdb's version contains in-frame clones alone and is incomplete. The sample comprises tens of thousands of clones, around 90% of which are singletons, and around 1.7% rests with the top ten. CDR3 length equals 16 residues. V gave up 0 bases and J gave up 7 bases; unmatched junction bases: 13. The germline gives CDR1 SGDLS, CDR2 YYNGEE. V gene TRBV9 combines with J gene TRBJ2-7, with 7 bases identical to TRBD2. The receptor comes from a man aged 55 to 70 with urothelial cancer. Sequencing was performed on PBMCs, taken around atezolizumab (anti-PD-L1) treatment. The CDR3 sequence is CASSVALGGGPGEQYF. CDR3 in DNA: TGTGCCAGCAGCGTAGCTCTGGGGGGAGGGCCAGGGGAGCAGTACTTC.